This T cell receptor beta chain was sequenced in a study of cytomegalovirus exposure and HLA in healthy donors. Study-level background: About 80 million unique TCRs from HLA-typed donors made up an early data release.

With respect to this clone: As yet, its antigen is unknown.

It was with 60 Vbeta and 13 Jbeta primers that the PCR ran. Profiled with immunoSEQ multiplex PCR; TCRdb holds only in-frame clones, not every one. The sample includes roughly 150,000 clones, 70% to 90% seen only once; the top ten take more than 2%. CDR1 and CDR2 from the germline V gene are ENHRY and SYGVKD. This CDR3 contains 15 residues. Losses at the gene ends were 5 bases for V and 4 bases for J; bases not matched to a gene: 6. Whole-study results and caveats: The classifier was said to identify cytomegalovirus status with high specificity and sensitivity.

Whereas donors were nominally healthy upon sampling, unrecorded immune exposures were probable. The chain recombines TRBV10-3 with TRBJ2-3, with 10 bases aligning to TRBD2. Sample: PBMCs. The clonotype comes from a woman younger than 35 in good health and CMV-seronegative. The CDR3 sequence: CAISIAGGDADTQYF. CDR3 in DNA: TGTGCCATCAGTATAGCGGGGGGTGATGCAGATACGCAGTATTTT.